This T cell receptor (beta chain) derives from a study of blood T cell repertoires in COVID-19. About the research overall: PBMCs, B-cell-depleted T cells, or T cells were the source of the cDNA or gDNA that made up the material.

Which cohort a participant joined came from the clinical history participants gave. The CDR3 is 14 residues long. The germline V gene has CDR1 SGHRS and CDR2 YFSETQ. V was clipped by 4 bases and J by 11 bases, with 16 bases between them. Original data processing: Estimates of nucleated cell counts were drawn from the amplification of reference gene primers. Generated by immunoSEQ multiplex PCR, the TCRdb table keeps only in-frame clones and is missing some. The V and J calls and clone size were taken over from that table, and D and trimming were inferred from the DNA. This sample has some 300,000 clones; just under 90% occur once, and the top ten carry 2.5% to 3.5%.

The clonotype originates from a woman aged 45-59 years who had been exposed to COVID-19. The sequenced material came from PBMCs or T cells enriched from blood (not recorded which). The chain combines TRBV5-1 with TRBJ1-6; D might be TRBD1 (6 bases). The CDR3 protein is CASSAVQGEAPLHF. The CDR3 DNA reads TGCGCCAGCAGCGCGGTACAGGGCGAAGCACCCCTCCACTTT. Using reference TRBV5-1 and TRBJ1-6 for the parts outside the CDR3, the full variable domain is KAGVTQTPRYLIKTRGQQVTLSCSPISGHRSVSWYQQTPGQGLQFLFEYFSETQRNKGNFPGRFSGRQFSNSRSEMNVSTLELGDSALYLCASSAVQGEAPLHFGNGTRLTVT.